Below are 14 T cell receptor beta chains sequenced from a single sample in a study of T cell responses to AZD1222 COVID-19 vaccine. Profiling relied on immunoSEQ multiplex PCR, and the TCRdb table lists in-frame clones only, not all of them. The sample holds approximately 100,000 clones; about nine tenths are singletons and the top ten take 1.3%. Material: peripheral blood, obtained on day 0 of AZD1222 vaccination. The receptors derive from an adult in good health.

The chain joins TRBV28 to TRBJ1-5; D remains ambiguous. CDR1 and CDR2 from the germline V gene are MDHEN and SYDVKM. This CDR3 comprises 13 residues. V was clipped by 5 bases and J by 4 bases, with 9 bases between them. The CDR3 region has the DNA TGTGCCAGCAGTCTAGACACTAATCAGCCCCAGCATTTT. Amino acid sequence: CASSLDTNQPQHF.

This rearrangement joins TRBV5-4 to TRBJ2-6; D is tentatively TRBD1 or TRBD2 (5 bases each). V gave up 0 bases and J gave up 4 bases, with 8 bases separating them. The germline CDR1 and CDR2 sequences are SGHNT and YYREEE (reference sequence). This CDR3 is 15 amino acids long. CDR3 bases: TGTGCCAGCAGCTTGGCCGAGGGGGGGGCCAACGTCCTGACTTTC. Residues: CASSLAEGGANVLTF.

The chain has TRBV3-1 (or the pseudogene TRBV3-2) and TRBJ2-7, with 7 bases matching TRBD1. Per the germline V gene, CDR1 is LGHDT and CDR2 is YNNKEL (reference sequence). Trimming at V came to 1 base and at J to 0 bases, leaving 3 bases not matched to a gene. There are 15 residues in the CDR3. The DNA of the CDR3 is TGTGCCAGCAGCCAAGGGGACAGTGGCTCCTACGAGCAGTACTTC. Protein sequence: CASSQGDSGSYEQYF.

The V and J genes are TRBV4-1 and TRBJ1-4; D call uncertain. Trimming pared 1 base from V and 4 bases from J, leaving 7 bases between. Germline V gene data show CDR1 as MGHRA and CDR2 as YSYEKL. This CDR3 comprises 14 residues. CDR3 bases: TGCGCCAGCAGCCAAGGAGACCTTAATGAAAAACTGTTTTTT. This encodes CASSQGDLNEKLFF.

The chain combines TRBV10-3 with TRBJ1-2; no firm D call. Trimming removed 10 bases from V and 0 bases from J, with 18 bases in between. The CDR3 totals 15 residues. Germline values: CDR1 ENHRY, CDR2 SYGVKD. The CDR3 region is CATTAGIHPNYGYTF. The CDR3 bases are TGTGCCACCACGGCGGGGATCCATCCTAACTATGGCTACACCTTC.

The chain couples TRBV6-5 to TRBJ2-7; 8 positions agree with TRBD1. This CDR3 has 13 residues. The V segment lost 7 bases and the J segment 4 bases; nucleotides outside the gene matches: 6. Per germline, CDR1 MNHEY and CDR2 SVGAGI. CDR3: CASKPGGGYEQYF. CDR3 nucleotide sequence: TGTGCCAGCAAACCAGGGGGCGGATACGAGCAGTACTTC.

This chain links TRBV7-8 with TRBJ1-1; D is ambiguous. Trimming removed 5 bases from V and 1 base from J, with 11 bases in between. Germline values: CDR1 SGHVS, CDR2 FQNEAQ. This CDR3 is built from 14 residues. This CDR3 reads CASSLYSANTEAFF. The CDR3 nucleotides read TGTGCCAGCAGCCTCTATTCAGCGAACACTGAAGCTTTCTTT.

The gene calls are TRBV5-1 and TRBJ1-1; D unresolved. The CDR3 sequence is 13 residues long. Looked up from germline, CDR1 is SGHRS and CDR2 is YFSETQ. V was pared by 0 bases and J by 5 bases, with 8 bases between. CDR3 protein: CASSLAVGTEAFF. The DNA of the CDR3 is TGCGCCAGCAGCTTGGCCGTGGGAACTGAAGCTTTCTTT.

The rearrangement joins TRBV5-1 to TRBJ2-2; TRBD1 aligns across 8 bases. Germline CDR1 is SGHRS and CDR2 is YFSETQ. The V segment lost 3 bases and the J segment 4 bases; nucleotides outside the gene matches: 5. This CDR3 comprises 15 residues. The CDR3 sequence: CASSSQQGGTGELFF. The DNA for the CDR3 is TGCGCCAGCAGCTCTCAACAGGGGGGCACCGGGGAGCTGTTTTTT.

The V gene is TRBV7-2, the J gene TRBJ1-2; no clear D gene. The CDR3 has 14 amino acids. Per the germline V gene, CDR1 is SGHTA and CDR2 is FQGNSA. V lost 7 bases, J lost 4 bases, and 16 bases lay in between. CDR3 coding DNA: TGTGCCAGCATCCTGGACGGAAACTCCTATGGCTACACCTTC. Its protein product is CASILDGNSYGYTF. The full variable domain, in which reference TRBV7-2 and TRBJ1-2 provide the parts outside the CDR3, is GAGVSQSPSNKVTEKGKDVELRCDPISGHTALYWYRQSLGQGLEFLIYFQGNSAPDKSGLPSDRFSAERTGGSVSTLTIQRTQQEDSAVYLCASILDGNSYGYTFGSGTRLTVV.

As to this clone: One end of the junction fails to match germline, which may point to a read error. The chain couples TRBV28 to TRBJ1-2; no definite D call. Germline V lookup: CDR1 MDHEN, CDR2 SYDVKM. This CDR3 spans 11 amino acids. The CDR3 DNA is TGTGCCAGCAGTTCACGGGGAGGCTATGCCTTC. It translates to CASSSRGGYAF.

This chain connects TRBV9 to TRBJ2-2; 8 positions agree with TRBD2. J gave up 4 bases and V 3 bases, and 11 bases lay outside the gene matches. The germline V gene has CDR1 SGDLS and CDR2 YYNGEE. This CDR3 has 17 residues. The CDR3 coding sequence is TGTGCCAGCAGCGCTAACTCGGGGGGGGAGGCCACCGGGGAGCTGTTTTTT. This gives the protein CASSANSGGEATGELFF. Full variable domain (remainder filled in from reference TRBV9 and TRBJ2-2): DSGVTQTPKHLITATGQRVTLRCSPRSGDLSVYWYQQSLDQGLQFLIQYYNGEERAKGNILERFSAQQFPDLHSELNLSSLELGDSALYFCASSANSGGEATGELFFGEGSRLTVL.

The V call is TRBV28, the J call TRBJ1-1; unclear D gene. Germline V gene sequence: CDR1 MDHEN, CDR2 SYDVKM. V was clipped by 2 bases and J by 3 bases, with 13 bases between them. This CDR3 has 15 amino acids. The CDR3 here is CASSLIEGGDTEAFF. CDR3 DNA: TGTGCCAGCAGTTTAATTGAGGGTGGGGACACTGAAGCTTTCTTT.

This chain links TRBV2 with TRBJ1-6, with D perhaps matching TRBD1 (6 bases). The CDR3 has 16 residues. CDR1 and CDR2 (germline): SNHLY, FYNNEI. Trimming removed 3 bases at V and 3 bases at J, with 12 bases between. CDR3 bases: TGTGCCAGCAGTGACTCACGGACAGTCTATAATTCACCCCTCCACTTT. Amino acids: CASSDSRTVYNSPLHF.